The 9 T cell receptor beta chains reported below all come from one sample, sequenced in a study of OX40 agonist ivuxolimab in advanced cancers. TCRdb's table, derived via immunoSEQ multiplex PCR, lists solely in-frame clones and lacks some. Seen here are some 68,000 clones, approximately 80% observed once, and the top ten hold 1.4% to 1.5%. Specimen: CD4+ or CD8+ T cells sorted from blood, collected in a trial of the OX40 agonist ivuxolimab. Receptor source: an adult with an advanced solid tumor such as melanoma, head and neck, liver or kidney cancer.

V is TRBV2 and J is TRBJ2-2, with 7 bases that match TRBD1. CDR3 size: 16 residues. V lost 5 bases, J lost 0 bases, and 6 bases stayed unmatched. Looked up from germline, CDR1 is SNHLY and CDR2 is FYNNEI. The CDR3 DNA sequence: TGTGCCAGCAGTCGCGCCGGGACAGCGAACACCGGGGAGCTGTTTTTT. Amino acid sequence: CASSRAGTANTGELFF.

This rearrangement joins TRBV7-9 to TRBJ1-5, with no clear D. Trimming shortened V by 4 bases and J by 4 bases, and 5 bases separated the two germline ends. CDR3 length equals 12 residues. Germline V gene data show CDR1 as SEHNR and CDR2 as FQNEAQ (reference sequence). Written as DNA, the CDR3 is TGTGCCAGCAGCTCAGGAAATCAGCCCCAGCATTTT. Its translation: CASSSGNQPQHF.

This clone was counted only a few times. At the DNA level, this CDR3 is encoded by other sequences in the same sample as well. The V and J genes are TRBV4-1 and TRBJ2-2, with 9 positions matching TRBD1. The CDR3 is 18 amino acids. From germline, CDR1 is MGHRA and CDR2 YSYEKL. V lost 2 bases and J lost 10; bases outside the gene matches: 17. The CDR3 sequence: CASSQLQRQGGHHPELFF. The CDR3 coding sequence is TGCGCCAGCAGCCAATTACAAAGACAGGGGGGCCACCATCCGGAGCTGTTTTTT.

This clone was found once. V is TRBV27 and J is TRBJ2-3, with no clear D. V lost 5 bases to trimming and J lost 5 bases, with 23 bases between them. The CDR3 has 17 residues. CDR1 and CDR2 (germline): MNHEY, SMNVEV (reference sequence). CDR3 sequence reads: CASSLQIWGGSVDTQYF. CDR3 in DNA: TGTGCCAGCAGTCTGCAGATCTGGGGTGGGTCTGTAGATACGCAGTATTTT.

The chain employs TRBV4-1 and TRBJ2-1; TRBD2 matches 14 bases. Germline V gene data show CDR1 as MGHRA and CDR2 as YSYEKL. The CDR3 contains 15 residues. The J segment lost 5 bases and the V segment lost 6 bases, leaving 3 bases of the junction unmatched. The CDR3 DNA follows: TGCGCCAGCAGTCGACTAGCGGGGGGGAACAATGAGCAGTTCTTC. Translated, it gives CASSRLAGGNNEQFF.

V is TRBV7-2 and J is TRBJ2-3; 10 bases align to TRBD2. CDR1 and CDR2 from the germline V gene are SGHTA and FQGNSA. The V and J ends lost 5 bases and 2 bases, in that order; junction bases with no gene match: 4. The CDR3 sequence is 15 residues long. CDR3 nucleotide sequence: TGTGCCAGCAGCGCGGGACTAGCGTACACAGATACGCAGTATTTT. This encodes CASSAGLAYTDTQYF.

This chain joins TRBV11-2 and TRBJ1-3; D is possibly TRBD1 (5 bases). The CDR3 runs 17 residues. Germline CDR1 SGHAT, CDR2 FQNNGV. V lost 4 bases and J lost 5, with 21 bases in between. CDR3 loop: CASSYTGGSGTRNTIYF. Here the CDR3 DNA reads TGTGCCAGCAGCTATACGGGGGGGTCAGGCACTCGAAACACCATATATTTT.

The genes are TRBV19 and TRBJ1-4; D call uncertain. Germline-derived CDR1 and CDR2 are LNHDA and SQIVND (reference sequence). V was shortened by 6 bases and J by 0 bases, with 11 bases between the two germline ends. There are 15 residues in the CDR3. The CDR3 reads CASRAAGATNEKLFF. DNA for the CDR3: TGTGCCAGTAGGGCGGCGGGTGCAACTAATGAAAAACTGTTTTTT.

The chain recombines TRBV14 with TRBJ1-4; D gene unclear. The CDR3 is made up of 15 amino acids. V lost 1 base and J lost 0, with 6 bases in between. The germline V gene has CDR1 SGHDN and CDR2 FVKESK. CDR3 DNA sequence: TGTGCCAGCAGCCAAGGTGCCTCAACTAATGAAAAACTGTTTTTT. Its translation: CASSQGASTNEKLFF.